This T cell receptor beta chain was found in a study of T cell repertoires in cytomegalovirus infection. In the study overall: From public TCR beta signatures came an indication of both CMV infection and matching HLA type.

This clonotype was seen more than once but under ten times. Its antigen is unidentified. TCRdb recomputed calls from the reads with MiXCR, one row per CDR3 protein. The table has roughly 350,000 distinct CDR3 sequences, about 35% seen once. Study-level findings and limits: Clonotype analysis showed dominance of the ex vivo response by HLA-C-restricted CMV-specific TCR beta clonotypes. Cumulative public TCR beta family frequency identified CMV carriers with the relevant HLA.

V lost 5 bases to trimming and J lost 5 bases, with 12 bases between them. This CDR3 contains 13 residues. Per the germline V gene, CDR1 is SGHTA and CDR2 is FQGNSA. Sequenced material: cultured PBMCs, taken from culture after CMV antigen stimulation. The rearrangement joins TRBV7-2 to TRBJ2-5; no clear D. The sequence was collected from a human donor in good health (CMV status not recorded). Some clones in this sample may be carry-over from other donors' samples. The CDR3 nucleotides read TGTGCCAGCAGCAAGGACCACTGGGAGACCCAGTACTTC. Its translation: CASSKDHWETQYF.